This TCR beta chain was documented in a study of shared clonotypes between healthy human individuals. The CDR3 runs to 18 residues. The germline gives CDR1 LNHDA, CDR2 SQIVND (reference sequence). Trimming cost V 0 bases and J 2 bases, with 14 bases left between them. An even split of each subset's genomic DNA across several immunoSEQ plates was performed. Libraries were prepared by immunoSEQ multiplex PCR; TCRdb keeps only in-frame clonotypes and omits some of them. The sample contains 2.3 million or so clones, about 92% of which appear only once. V is TRBV19 and J is TRBJ2-6, with a weak D call TRBD1 (6 bases). The sequence derives from a man aged 18 to 30 in good health. Some clones in this sample may be carry-over from other donors' samples. The sequenced sample was naive CD4+ T cells from PBMCs. Documented subset: CD45RA+ positively selected. CDR3 nucleotide sequence: TGTGCCAGTAGTATAGAGCTACCAAGGGGGACTGGGGCCAACGTCCTGACTTTC. Its protein is CASSIELPRGTGANVLTF.